The T cell receptor (beta chain) described here comes from a study of T-cell reconstitution after alpha-beta-depleted transplantation in children (dated by TCRdb to the mid-2010s). In the study overall: Using TCR repertoire profiling, the study followed T-cell immune reconstitution in a quantitative way in children after TCRalphabeta/CD19-depleted allogeneic hematopoietic cell transplantation.

Germline trimming: 2 bases from V, 6 bases from J; junction bases outside gene matches: 18. CDR1 and CDR2 are drawn from the germline V gene: MNHEY, SVGAGI. The CDR3 measures 18 amino acids from cysteine to phenylalanine. Left in the record is the CDR3 DNA by itself, 54 bases read in frame from the first base. The library was produced with PCR. Sequenced using an Illumina HiSeq 2500. TCR library preparation used molecular barcoding, with unique molecular identifiers applied to normalize quantification of the TCRbeta repertoire. TCRdb passed the public sequencing reads through fastp at Q25 and MiXCR, retaining productive beta sequences. For every CDR3 protein sequence, its rows merge into one entry that carries the most common genes and DNA. Present in this sample are around 370,000 distinct CDR3 sequences, 10% to 13% of which were seen just once. The ten most abundant clones make up less than 2.5% of the sample.

This clonotype was seen a few times. The antigen it binds to is not known. The sample holds no much larger clone one base away, and base qualities are not on file. The source was PBMCs from the stem cell graft donor, collected from the stem cell graft. This sequence was found in a human donor who donated a stem cell graft to a child with acute lymphoblastic leukemia. Here the chain combines TRBV6-5 and TRBJ2-7; 8 of the junction bases match TRBD2. The CDR3 reads CASSYTGGLERTVFEQYF. The bases read TGTGCCAGCAGTTACACTGGGGGACTAGAGCGGACCGTCTTCGAGCAGTACTTC.